The rows below give T cell receptor beta chains drawn from one sample of a study of blood T cell repertoires in COVID-19. Assay: immunoSEQ multiplex PCR; the TCRdb copy retains only in-frame clones and omits some. Of hundreds of thousands of clones listed, around nine tenths are singletons. Sequencing was done on a sample of peripheral blood. All receptors come from a woman aged 60 to 75 who had recovered from COVID-19. Both conserved end residues are part of each CDR3. Each record gives: CDR3 length, V gene, clone size, D gene, J gene, CDR3 DNA, CDR3 protein. D genes are given only for firm matches. Some rows mark clone size as missing; the rest say once, few, many or name a class of expanded clone.

12	TRBV12-5	.	.	TRBJ2-2	TGTGCTAGTGGCCGCCAGACCGGGGAGCTGTTTTTT	CASGRQTGELFF
12	TRBV27	.	.	TRBJ2-5	TGTGCCAGCAGTAGTACCAGGGAGACCCAGTACTTC	CASSSTRETQYF
16	TRBV9	.	.	TRBJ2-3	TGTGCCAGCACCTCCCCCGCGGGTCTTAGCACAGATACGCAGTATTTT	CASTSPAGLSTDTQYF
15	TRBV7-3	.	.	TRBJ2-3	TGTGCCAGCAGCTTAATTGCGGGGAGAGGAGATACGCAGTATTTT	CASSLIAGRGDTQYF
15	TRBV9	once	.	TRBJ1-6	TGTGCCAGCAGCGTAGACCGGGTGGGTAATTCACCCCTCCACTTT	CASSVDRVGNSPLHF
14	TRBV7-2	.	.	TRBJ2-7	TGTGCCAGCAGAGCTCCAGACAGACACTACGAGCAGTACTTC	CASRAPDRHYEQYF
16	TRBV28	.	TRBD1	TRBJ1-3	TGTGCCAGCAGTTCTACAGGGGCTGGGATGAGGGGCACCATATATTTT	CASSSTGAGMRGTIYF
14	TRBV3-1/TRBV3-2	.	TRBD2	TRBJ2-1	TGTGCCAGCAGACCTAGCGGGGGGCTTAATGAGCAGTTCTTC	CASRPSGGLNEQFF
16	TRBV11-2	.	.	TRBJ2-7	TGTGCCAGCAGCTTAGATCGCGCAGGCCTCTCCTACGAGCAGTACTTC	CASSLDRAGLSYEQYF
15	TRBV5-1	.	TRBD1	TRBJ2-7	TGCGCCAGCAGCTTGGGGACAGGGGAGTCGTGGGAGCAGTACTTC	CASSLGTGESWEQYF
14	TRBV5-3	.	.	TRBJ1-5	TGTGCCAGAATTGAGGCAAAGGGCAATCAGCCCCAGCATTTT	CARIEAKGNQPQHF
14	TRBV27	.	.	TRBJ1-2	TGTGCCAGCAGTTTAACAGCGGCTAACTATGGCTACACCTTC	CASSLTAANYGYTF
18	TRBV4-3	.	TRBD1	TRBJ1-3	TGCGCCAGCAGCCAAGAGTACAGGCAGGGGGCCGGTGGAAACACCATATATTTT	CASSQEYRQGAGGNTIYF
15	TRBV27	.	TRBD2	TRBJ2-2	TGTGCCAGCCCTGCGCGGGGGAGCTACACCGGGGAGCTGTTTTTT	CASPARGSYTGELFF
14	TRBV2	once	TRBD1	TRBJ1-3	TGTGCCAGCAGTGAACAGGGGGCGGGAAACACCATATATTTT	CASSEQGAGNTIYF
16	TRBV24-1	.	TRBD1	TRBJ1-5	TGTGCCACCAGTGACCGCGGACAGGGGGCGGCCTGGCCCCAGCATTTT	CATSDRGQGAAWPQHF
20	TRBV5-1	.	.	TRBJ2-2	TGCGCCAGCAGCTTGGCCTTCGGACAAGAATTTTTATCGAACACCGGGGAGCTGTTTTTT	CASSLAFGQEFLSNTGELFF
14	TRBV12-5	.	.	TRBJ1-2	TGTGCTAGTGGTAAAAACAGGGTTGAGGATGGCTACACCTTC	CASGKNRVEDGYTF
18	TRBV28	.	.	TRBJ1-2	TGTGCCAGCAGTTTATTGAGCGGGGACCTCCTTGGAGACTATGGCTACACCTTC	CASSLLSGDLLGDYGYTF
15	TRBV5-1	.	TRBD2	TRBJ2-2	TGCGCCAGCACAGCGGGGGCCTCGAACACCGGGGAGCTGTTTTTT	CASTAGASNTGELFF
16	TRBV25-1	once	.	TRBJ1-2	TGTGCCAGCAGTGGGCGCCTTGGGCCCCGCAGTGCTGGCTACACCTTC	CASSGRLGPRSAGYTF
13	TRBV18	.	.	TRBJ2-7	TGTGCCAGCTCCGCAGACAGAGACTACGAGCAGTACTTC	CASSADRDYEQYF
14	TRBV19	.	TRBD1	TRBJ1-2	TGTGCCAGTAGTACTCAGGGGGCTAGCTATGGCTACACCTTC	CASSTQGASYGYTF
14	TRBV11-3	.	.	TRBJ1-1	TGTGCCAGCAGCTTAGATGCGGCGGCCACTGAAGCTTTCTTT	CASSLDAAATEAFF
11	TRBV20-1	.	.	TRBJ1-1	TGCAGTTCCCTCAGGGCCCCTGAAGCTTTCTTT	CSSLRAPEAFF
14	TRBV7-9	.	.	TRBJ1-5	TGTGCCAGCAGCTCCCGACAGCAAAATCAGCCCCAGCATTTT	CASSSRQQNQPQHF
16	TRBV10-3	.	TRBD2	TRBJ2-2	TGTGCCATCGGGACCGCTAGCGGGGATGTTACCGGGGAGCTGTTTTTT	CAIGTASGDVTGELFF
16	TRBV5-1	.	TRBD2	TRBJ2-3	TGCGCCAGCAGCCGGGGACTAGCGGGGGGCGCAGATACGCAGTATTTT	CASSRGLAGGADTQYF
18	TRBV5-1	.	TRBD1	TRBJ1-5	TGCGCCAGCAGCGGAGGGACAGGGGTTTACGTGGGCAATCAGCCCCAGCATTTT	CASSGGTGVYVGNQPQHF
13	TRBV28	.	.	TRBJ1-5	TGTGCCAGCAGTTTACCCCCGGATCAGCCCCAGCATTTT	CASSLPPDQPQHF
14	TRBV5-4	.	TRBD1	TRBJ1-6	TGTGCCAGCAGCTTAGACCGGGACAGTTCACCCCTCCACTTT	CASSLDRDSSPLHF
13	TRBV27	.	.	TRBJ2-7	TGTGCCAGCGCCTCGGGGTTTTCCTACGAGCAGTACTTC	CASASGFSYEQYF